Shown below are 3 T cell receptor beta chains from a single sample sequenced in a study of cytotoxic CD8 clonotypes in ibrutinib-treated CLL (dated by TCRdb to the early 2020s). The library was prepared using the immunoSEQ multiplex PCR assay. TCRdb's version of the immuneACCESS table is confined to in-frame rearrangements and falls short of the full clone set. An unresolved V gene accounts for under half of the shortfall where checked; the remainder is of unknown origin. In this sample the table shows approximately 350,000 clones, over 55% of which occur a single time. 6.3% of the sample is in the top ten clones. The material was PBMCs, obtained after 36 months of ibrutinib treatment. The source of these receptors is a human donor with chronic lymphocytic leukemia.

This clone was found a few times. This chain connects TRBV13 to TRBJ2-1; 10 bases are shared with TRBD1. After removal of 5 bases from V and 4 bases from J, the junction contained 2 bases not matched to a gene. The CDR3 has 14 residues. Germline-derived CDR1 and CDR2 are PRHDT and FYEKMQ (reference sequence). The CDR3 loop is CASSPGQGYNEQFF. In DNA, the CDR3 is TGTGCCAGCAGCCCGGGACAGGGGTACAATGAGCAGTTCTTC.

This sequence joins TRBV2 and TRBJ1-2, with no clear D. CDR3 length equals 13 residues. Germline lookup yields CDR1 SNHLY and CDR2 FYNNEI. V shed 2 bases and J shed 5 bases, with 9 bases lying between them. The CDR3 sequence: CASSEKGGYGYTF. The CDR3 DNA follows: TGTGCCAGCAGTGAAAAGGGAGGATATGGCTACACCTTC.

The V call is TRBV5-1, the J call TRBJ1-2; weak D call: TRBD1 (5 bases). V lost 0 bases to trimming and J lost 2 bases, with 8 bases between them. CDR3 size: 14 residues. CDR1 SGHRS and CDR2 YFSETQ come from the germline V gene. CDR3 nucleotide sequence: TGCGCCAGCAGCTTGGCGGGGGTAAACTATGGCTACACCTTC. Translated: CASSLAGVNYGYTF.